This TCR beta chain was obtained from a study of patients and donors after allogeneic stem cell transplantation. V lost 0 bases and J 3 bases, leaving 11 bases between the germline ends. The germline CDR1 and CDR2 sequences are SGHRS and YFSETQ. The CDR3 contains 15 residues. MiXCR, run by TCRdb on the RT-PCR reads, gives a single entry per CDR3 protein. The repertoire includes roughly 940,000 distinct CDR3 sequences, roughly 18% of them detected once, and roughly 6.4% sits in the top ten. In this sample, this clonotype turned up a few times. Sample: blood, either unsorted or a sorted T cell fraction (not recorded which). The chain combines TRBV5-1 with TRBJ2-3; D possibly matches TRBD1 or TRBD2 (6 bases each). The receptor was derived from a human donor who was either an allogeneic HSCT recipient or a stem cell or donor lymphocyte infusion donor (not recorded which). It is not recorded whose cells these are; they may come from a transplant donor. CDR3 DNA sequence: TGCGCCAGCAGCTTGGCCCGGGGGCAGACAGATACGCAGTATTTT. Protein: CASSLARGQTDTQYF.